This T cell receptor (beta chain) was retrieved from a study of long-term antiretroviral therapy in people with HIV. An immunoSEQ assay, version v3.0, was performed at survey level. TCRdb keeps only in-frame clones here, not all; method: immunoSEQ multiplex PCR. Of 32,000 or so clones in the sample, 70% to 90% were seen once. Germline V gene data show CDR1 as SGHRS and CDR2 as YFSETQ. This CDR3 is built from 17 residues. V was pared by 1 base and J by 6 bases, with 17 bases between. The source was unsorted PBMCs, collected 3.2 years before starting antiretroviral therapy. The genes are TRBV5-1 and TRBJ1-6, with D unclear. This receptor was identified in a man aged 50-60 years with HIV. The CDR3 DNA sequence: TGCGCCAGCAGCTTGTCAGGCGGGCACCGCTCTAATTCACCCCTCCACTTT. Its translation is CASSLSGGHRSNSPLHF.